The clone carrying this T cell receptor beta chain was seen a handful of times. Its antigen is currently unknown. Alongside a J-beta primer mix, a sample-barcoded 5' primer served in a second PCR lasting about 7 to 12 cycles. TCRdb reprocessed the 5' RACE reads with MiXCR, giving one entry per CDR3 protein. The sample holds about 830,000 distinct CDR3 sequences, around 68% seen once. These data come from a study of blood T cells in healthy people across ages. The J segment lost 6 bases and the V segment lost 0 bases, leaving 9 bases of the junction unmatched. CDR1 and CDR2 (germline): SQVTM, ANQGSEA. The CDR3 extends over 17 amino acids. Study observations and caveats: Reliance upon unsorted PBMCs precluded definitive naive versus antigen-experienced comparison.

Sequenced: blood. The clonotype was recovered from a man younger than 45 in good health. This sequence joins TRBV29-1 and TRBJ2-1, with 12 bases fitting TRBD2. The CDR3: CSVEDGLAGGPFNEQFF. The CDR3 region has the DNA TGCAGCGTTGAAGATGGGCTAGCGGGGGGGCCTTTCAATGAGCAGTTCTTC.